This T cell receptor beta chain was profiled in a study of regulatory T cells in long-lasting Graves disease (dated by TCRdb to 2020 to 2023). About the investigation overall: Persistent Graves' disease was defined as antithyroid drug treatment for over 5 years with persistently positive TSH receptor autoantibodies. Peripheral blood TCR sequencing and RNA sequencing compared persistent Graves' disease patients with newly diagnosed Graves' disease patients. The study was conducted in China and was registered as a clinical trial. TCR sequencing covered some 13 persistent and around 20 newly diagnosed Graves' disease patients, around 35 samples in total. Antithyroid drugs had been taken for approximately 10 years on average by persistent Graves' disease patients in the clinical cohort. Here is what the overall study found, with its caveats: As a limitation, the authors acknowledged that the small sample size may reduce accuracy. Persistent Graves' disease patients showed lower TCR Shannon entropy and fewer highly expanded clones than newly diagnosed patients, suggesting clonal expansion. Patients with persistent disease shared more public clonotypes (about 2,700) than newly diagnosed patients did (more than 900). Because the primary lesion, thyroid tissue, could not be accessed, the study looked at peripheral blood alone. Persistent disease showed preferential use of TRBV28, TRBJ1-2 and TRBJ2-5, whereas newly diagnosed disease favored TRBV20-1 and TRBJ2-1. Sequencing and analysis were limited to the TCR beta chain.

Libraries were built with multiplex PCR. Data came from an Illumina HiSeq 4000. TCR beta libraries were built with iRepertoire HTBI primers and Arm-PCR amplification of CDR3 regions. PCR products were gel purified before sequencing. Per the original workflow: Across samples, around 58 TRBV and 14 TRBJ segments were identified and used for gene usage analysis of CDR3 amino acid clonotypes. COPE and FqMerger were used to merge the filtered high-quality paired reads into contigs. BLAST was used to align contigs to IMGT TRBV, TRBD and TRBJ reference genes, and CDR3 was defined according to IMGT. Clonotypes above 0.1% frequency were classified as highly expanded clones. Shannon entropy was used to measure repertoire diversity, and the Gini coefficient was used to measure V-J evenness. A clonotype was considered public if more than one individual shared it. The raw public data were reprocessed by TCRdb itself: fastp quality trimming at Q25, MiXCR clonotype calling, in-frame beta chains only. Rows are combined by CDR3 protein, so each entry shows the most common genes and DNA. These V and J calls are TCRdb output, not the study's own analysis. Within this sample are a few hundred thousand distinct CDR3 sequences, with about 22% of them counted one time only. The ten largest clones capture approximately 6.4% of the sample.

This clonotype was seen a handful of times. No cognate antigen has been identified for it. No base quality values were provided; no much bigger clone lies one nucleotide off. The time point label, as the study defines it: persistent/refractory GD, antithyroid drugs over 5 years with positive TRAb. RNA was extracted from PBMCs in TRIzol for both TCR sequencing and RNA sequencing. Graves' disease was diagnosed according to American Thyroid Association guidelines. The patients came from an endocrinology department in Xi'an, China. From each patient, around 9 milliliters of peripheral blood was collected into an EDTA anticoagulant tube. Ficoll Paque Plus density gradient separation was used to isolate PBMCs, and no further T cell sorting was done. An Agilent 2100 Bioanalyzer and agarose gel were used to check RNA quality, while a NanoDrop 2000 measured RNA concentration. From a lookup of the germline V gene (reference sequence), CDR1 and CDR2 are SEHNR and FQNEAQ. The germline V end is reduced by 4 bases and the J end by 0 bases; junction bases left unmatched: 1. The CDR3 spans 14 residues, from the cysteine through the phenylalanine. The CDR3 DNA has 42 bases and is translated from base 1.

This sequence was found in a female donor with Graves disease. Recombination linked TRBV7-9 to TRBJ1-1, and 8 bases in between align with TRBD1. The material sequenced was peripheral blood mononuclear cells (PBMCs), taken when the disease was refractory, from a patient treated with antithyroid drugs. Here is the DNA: TGTGCCAGCAGCTGGACAGGGTTGAACACTGAAGCTTTCTTT. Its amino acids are CASSWTGLNTEAFF. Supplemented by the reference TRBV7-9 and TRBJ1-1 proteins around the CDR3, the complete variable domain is DTGVSQNPRHKITKRGQNVTFRCDPISEHNRLYWYRQTLGQGPEFLTYFQNEAQLEKSRLLSDRFSAERPKGSFSTLEIQRTEQGDSAMYLCASSWTGLNTEAFFGQGTRLTVV.